One sample yielded the 25 T cell receptor beta chains listed below, sequenced in a study of T cells in women clearing cervical HPV infection. Sequencing used immunoSEQ multiplex PCR; TCRdb keeps in-frame clones, though not all of them. The listing records 20,000 to 25,000 clones. The material sequenced was blood buffy coat. Receptors were obtained from a woman aged 18 to 75 with a cervical HPV16 infection that either progressed to CIN3+ or cleared (not recorded which).

As for this clone: The CDR3 end is not reached by the read, which stops 3 residues before it; the germline J gene fills it in. This chain links TRBV5-6 with TRBJ2-7, with TRBD1 identical over 10 bases. Germline lookup yields CDR1 SGHDT and CDR2 YYEEEE. The CDR3 loop spans 14 amino acids. The ends lost 7 bases at V and 6 bases at J; junction bases unmatched: 10. CDR3: CASGLGTGELEQYF. The CDR3 bases that were read are TGTGCCAGCGGACTCGGGACAGGGGAGCTCGAG.

In the case of this clone: The read gets to within 3 residues of the CDR3 end, and the germline J gene fills in the rest. This sequence joins TRBV6-2 or TRBV6-3 and TRBJ2-3; TRBD2 is a possible D gene (5 bases). CDR1 MNHEY and CDR2 SVGEGT come from the germline V gene. The CDR3 covers 15 residues. CDR3 loop: CASSYGVPSNQPQYF. CDR3 DNA (partial): TGTGCCAGCAGTTACGGGGTCCCTAGCAATCAGCCG.

About this clone: The read ends 3 residues before the CDR3 terminus; that terminus is restored from the germline J gene. The chain has TRBV18 and TRBJ1-1; D may be TRBD1 (5 bases). This CDR3 comprises 14 residues. Germline assignment: CDR1 KGHSH and CDR2 LQKENI. Trimming removed 2 bases from V and 4 bases from J, with 11 bases in between. The CDR3 is CASSPFGRATEAFF. CDR3 bases read: TGTGCCAGCTCACCATTCGGCAGGGCCACTGAA. The whole variable domain, remainder taken from reference TRBV18 and TRBJ1-1, is NAGVMQNPRHLVRRRGQEARLRCSPMKGHSHVYWYRQLPEEGLKFMVYLQKENIIDESGMPKERFSAEFPKEGPSILRIQQVVRGDSAAYFCASSPFGRATEAFFGQGTRLTVV.

In the case of this clone: The read is 3 residues too short to cover the CDR3 end, so that end is filled in from the germline J gene. The chain couples TRBV19 to TRBJ2-2, with D possibly matching TRBD1 (7 bases). This CDR3 has 15 amino acids. Germline assignment: CDR1 LNHDA and CDR2 SQIVND (reference sequence). Trimming took off 10 bases at V and 5 bases at J, with 20 bases between the two ends. CDR3 sequence reads: CATRGAEFKTGELFF. The CDR3 bases that were read are TGTGCCACCAGGGGGGCGGAGTTTAAGACCGGGGAG. Full variable domain (remainder filled in from reference TRBV19 and TRBJ2-2): DGGITQSPKYLFRKEGQNVTLSCEQNLNHDAMYWYRQDPGQGLRLIYYSQIVNDFQKGDIAEGYSVSREKKESFPLTVTSAQKNPTAFYLCATRGAEFKTGELFFGEGSRLTVL.

Note on this clone: The CDR3 is cut off 3 residues early in the read; its end comes from the germline J gene. J is TRBJ1-2 and V is TRBV19, with D possibly matching TRBD1 (5 bases). The CDR3 has 13 residues. The germline V gene has CDR1 LNHDA and CDR2 SQIVND (reference sequence). CDR3 DNA (partial): TGTGCCAGTAGTATCCGCGTCGAAGGGGAC. Translation: CASSIRVEGD. The full-length CDR3 reads as CASSIRVEGDYTF.

As to this clone: The CDR3 is cut off 3 residues early in the read; its end comes from the germline J gene. The chain combines TRBV7-3 with TRBJ1-2; D uncertain. The CDR3 sequence is 12 residues long. The germline V gene has CDR1 SGHTA and CDR2 FQGTGA. The CDR3 DNA, read in part, is TGTGCCAGCAGCGGGCCGGCCGGTACC. Protein product: CASSGPAGT. From start to end, the CDR3 is CASSGPAGTYTF.

As to this clone: Sequencing ends 3 residues short of the CDR3 end; the germline J gene provides the rest. The V gene is TRBV7-6, the J gene TRBJ2-1, with 7 bases aligning to TRBD2. The CDR3 is made up of 17 amino acids. With V trimmed by 1 base and J by 5 bases, 11 bases remained unmatched. The germline V gene encodes CDR1 SGHVS and CDR2 FNYEAQ. The CDR3 loop is CASSLVLGGGFNNEQFF. The DNA read from the CDR3 is TGTGCCAGCAGCTTAGTTCTTGGGGGGGGGTTCAACAATGAG.

With regard to this clone: The CDR3 end is not reached by the read, which stops 3 residues before it; the germline J gene fills it in. The chain employs TRBV10-3 and TRBJ1-2; 7 nucleotides match TRBD1. This CDR3 region has 16 residues. J gave up 7 bases and V 7 bases, and 18 bases lay outside the gene matches. In germline, CDR1 is ENHRY, CDR2 SYGVKD. The CDR3 region is CAITSVPGQDPSGYTF. The sequenced part of the CDR3 DNA is TGTGCCATCACCAGTGTTCCCGGACAGGACCCTTCTGGC.

As regards this clone: The read is 3 residues too short to cover the CDR3 end, so that end is filled in from the germline J gene. The rearrangement uses TRBV7-3 and TRBJ2-1; TRBD2 is a possible D gene (5 bases). The CDR3 runs to 15 residues. Germline V gives CDR1 SGHTA, CDR2 FQGTGA. Trimming shortened V by 4 bases and J by 2 bases, and 12 bases separated the two germline ends. The sequenced CDR3 bases are TGTGCCAGCAGCTCAGACTACGGCCCCTACAATGAG. This gives the protein CASSSDYGPYNE. The entire CDR3 is CASSSDYGPYNEQFF.

Note on this clone: The CDR3 end is not reached by the read, which stops 3 residues before it; the germline J gene fills it in. Other DNA sequences from this sample encode an identical CDR3 as well. This chain connects TRBV6-1 to TRBJ1-5, with no clear D. V lost 3 bases, J lost 7 bases, and 13 bases lay in between. Germline CDR1 is MNHNS and CDR2 is SASEGT. The CDR3 consists of 14 residues. The covered CDR3 bases are TGTGCCAGCAGTGAGTCGCAGGCGGGACAGCCC. As protein: CASSESQAGQP. The CDR3 in its entirety is CASSESQAGQPQHF.

Concerning this clone itself: The read ends 3 residues early relative to the CDR3; the germline J gene fills the gap. The chain employs TRBV5-1 and TRBJ1-1; D might be TRBD1 (5 bases). The CDR3 sequence is 14 residues long. Per the germline V gene, CDR1 is SGHRS and CDR2 is YFSETQ. The CDR3 sequence is CASSLVRGEEIAFF. The sequenced part of the CDR3 DNA is TGCGCCAGCAGCCTGGTACGAGGGGAGGAGATA.

Comment on this clone: The sequence runs out 3 residues before the end of the CDR3; the remainder is reconstructed from the germline J gene. This chain links TRBV5-6 with TRBJ1-4; D unresolved. CDR3 length: 12 residues. The germline V and J ends were trimmed by 8 bases and 6 bases, with 11 bases remaining between them. CDR1 and CDR2 (germline): SGHDT, YYEEEE. CDR3 bases read: TGTGCCAGGCCGAGGTTGTATGAAAAA. Translated: CARPRLYEK. The CDR3, in full, reads CARPRLYEKLFF.

In the case of this clone: From the germline J gene comes the end of the CDR3, since the read stops 3 residues before it. This chain links TRBV29-1 with TRBJ2-3; D possibly corresponds to TRBD2 (5 bases). Trimming pared 6 bases from V and 1 base from J, leaving 8 bases between. This CDR3 has 12 residues. Per the germline V gene, CDR1 is SQVTM and CDR2 is ANQGSEA. The DNA read from the CDR3 is TGCAGCGTCGGGGTAGGCACAGATACG. Protein sequence: CSVGVGTDT. The whole CDR3 region reads CSVGVGTDTQYF.

A remark on this clone: The CDR3 end is not reached by the read, which stops 3 residues before it; the germline J gene fills it in. The chain carries TRBV7-9 and TRBJ2-7, with 7 bases matching TRBD1. CDR1 is SEHNR and CDR2 is FQNEAQ in the germline V gene (reference sequence). This CDR3 contains 14 residues. Trimming at V came to 5 bases and at J to 6 bases, leaving 10 bases not matched to a gene. Incomplete CDR3 DNA: TGTGCCAGCAGCCCGATCGGCAGGGGGAGCGAG. It specifies CASSPIGRGSE. The whole CDR3 sequence is CASSPIGRGSEQYF. The whole variable domain, remainder taken from reference TRBV7-9 and TRBJ2-7, is DTGVSQNPRHKITKRGQNVTFRCDPISEHNRLYWYRQTLGQGPEFLTYFQNEAQLEKSRLLSDRFSAERPKGSFSTLEIQRTEQGDSAMYLCASSPIGRGSEQYFGPGTRLTVT.

Note on this clone: The DNA ends 3 residues before the CDR3 does, and the rest of the CDR3 is filled in from the germline J gene. The V and J genes are TRBV19 and TRBJ2-7; 7 bases are a match to TRBD2. The CDR3 runs 14 residues. Trimming cost V 3 bases and J 2 bases; bases outside gene matches: 4. Germline-derived CDR1 and CDR2 are LNHDA and SQIVND (reference sequence). This CDR3 reads CASSMVGGAYEQYF. The part of the CDR3 DNA that was read is TGTGCCAGTAGTATGGTGGGGGGGGCCTACGAG.

Note on this clone: The DNA ends 3 residues before the CDR3 does, and the rest of the CDR3 is filled in from the germline J gene. This chain connects TRBV6-2 or TRBV6-3 to TRBJ2-7; D is perhaps TRBD1 (5 bases). The germline V and J ends were trimmed by 5 bases and 2 bases, with 13 bases remaining between them. Germline V gene lookup returns CDR1 MNHEY and CDR2 SVGEGT. The CDR3 length is 14 residues. Partial CDR3 DNA: TGTGCCAGCAGTAGAATCAGGGCACCCTACGAG. The encoded protein is CASSRIRAPYE. The entire CDR3 reads CASSRIRAPYEQYF.

As concerns this clone: The CDR3 end falls 3 residues outside the read, so it is completed with the germline J gene. The chain links TRBV7-2 to TRBJ1-2; 9 bases agree with TRBD1. The CDR3 has 16 amino acids. Germline-derived CDR1 and CDR2 are SGHTA and FQGNSA. The CDR3 spells CASSLAGTGRADTYTF. The CDR3 DNA, read in part, is TGTGCCAGCAGCTTAGCGGGGACAGGGAGGGCAGATACC.

Points on this clone: The read falls 3 residues short of the CDR3 end, and the missing part is taken from the germline J gene. This chain joins TRBV5-6 and TRBJ1-1; maybe TRBD1 (5 bases). CDR3 size: 15 residues. Germline V gene sequence: CDR1 SGHDT, CDR2 YYEEEE. V was pared by 0 bases and J by 4 bases, with 13 bases between. The CDR3 spells CASSLVRQGSTEAFF. The CDR3 DNA, read in part, is TGTGCCAGCAGCTTGGTTCGGCAGGGAAGCACTGAA.

Regarding this clone: Sequencing ends 3 residues short of the CDR3 end; the germline J gene provides the rest. The chain employs TRBV7-6 and TRBJ1-2, with D possibly TRBD1 on 6 matching bases. V dropped 8 bases and J dropped 4 bases, with 14 bases sitting between them. The CDR3 extends over 13 amino acids. CDR1 is SGHVS, CDR2 FNYEAQ, per germline. CDR3 sequence reads: CASGGGRTYGYTF. The CDR3 bases that were read are TGTGCCAGCGGAGGGGGACGGACCTATGGC.

In the case of this clone: The read ends 3 residues before the CDR3 terminus; that terminus is restored from the germline J gene. J is TRBJ2-7 and V is TRBV9, with D possibly being TRBD1 (6 bases). Per germline, CDR1 SGDLS and CDR2 YYNGEE. CDR3 length equals 15 residues. Trimming left V 4 bases short and J 6 bases short, with 20 bases between. The CDR3 DNA, read in part, is TGTGCCAGCAGCCTCTCAGGGGTTGATCCTAGCGAG. The encoded protein is CASSLSGVDPSE. The CDR3 in its entirety is CASSLSGVDPSEQYF.

As for this clone: Read coverage stops 3 residues before the CDR3 terminus; the germline J gene supplies the remainder. The gene calls are TRBV30 and TRBJ1-4, with D maybe TRBD1 (5 bases). There are 14 residues in the CDR3. From germline, CDR1 is GTSNPN and CDR2 SVGIG (reference sequence). Trimming pared 0 bases from V and 6 bases from J, leaving 11 bases between. CDR3 residues: CAWSVRGADEKLFF. Partial CDR3 DNA: TGTGCCTGGAGTGTCCGCGGGGCTGATGAAAAA.

As to this clone: The read falls 3 residues short of the CDR3 end, and the missing part is taken from the germline J gene. The chain joins TRBV30 to TRBJ1-2; 8 positions agree with TRBD1. The CDR3 runs 16 residues. Germline V gene sequence: CDR1 GTSNPN, CDR2 SVGIG (reference sequence). This CDR3 reads CAWSTGTGLSSYDYTF. CDR3 DNA (partial): TGTGCCTGGAGTACCGGGACAGGTCTTAGCTCCTACGAC.

Points on this clone: The read gets to within 3 residues of the CDR3 end, and the germline J gene fills in the rest. This rearrangement joins TRBV6-1 to TRBJ2-3; D unresolved. This CDR3 has 14 amino acids. V gave up 1 base and J gave up 6 bases, with 11 bases separating them. From germline, CDR1 is MNHNS and CDR2 SASEGT. CDR3 DNA, as far as it was read: TGTGCCAGCAGTGAAGTTACACTAACGGATACG. This translates into CASSEVTLTDT. The CDR3 in full is CASSEVTLTDTQYF.

About this clone: The read falls 3 residues short of the CDR3 end, and the missing part is taken from the germline J gene. V and J are TRBV7-6 and TRBJ2-7; 10 bases line up with TRBD1. CDR1 is SGHVS and CDR2 is FNYEAQ in the germline V gene. The CDR3 length is 16 residues. V was clipped by 5 bases and J by 1 base; unmatched bases: 8. The covered CDR3 bases are TGTGCCAGCAGCAACCTGGGACAGGGGAGTTCCTACGAG. This encodes CASSNLGQGSSYE. The CDR3 reads in full as CASSNLGQGSSYEQYF.

With respect to this clone: Read sequence stops 3 residues before the CDR3 end, and the germline J gene provides the missing end. The chain carries TRBV20-1 and TRBJ2-3; TRBD1 matches at 9 bases. CDR1 DFQATT and CDR2 SNEGSKA come from the germline V gene (reference sequence). The CDR3 extends over 15 amino acids. This CDR3 is CSAETGGRGNQPQYF. The sequenced CDR3 bases are TGCAGTGCGGAGACAGGGGGACGAGGCAATCAGCCG.